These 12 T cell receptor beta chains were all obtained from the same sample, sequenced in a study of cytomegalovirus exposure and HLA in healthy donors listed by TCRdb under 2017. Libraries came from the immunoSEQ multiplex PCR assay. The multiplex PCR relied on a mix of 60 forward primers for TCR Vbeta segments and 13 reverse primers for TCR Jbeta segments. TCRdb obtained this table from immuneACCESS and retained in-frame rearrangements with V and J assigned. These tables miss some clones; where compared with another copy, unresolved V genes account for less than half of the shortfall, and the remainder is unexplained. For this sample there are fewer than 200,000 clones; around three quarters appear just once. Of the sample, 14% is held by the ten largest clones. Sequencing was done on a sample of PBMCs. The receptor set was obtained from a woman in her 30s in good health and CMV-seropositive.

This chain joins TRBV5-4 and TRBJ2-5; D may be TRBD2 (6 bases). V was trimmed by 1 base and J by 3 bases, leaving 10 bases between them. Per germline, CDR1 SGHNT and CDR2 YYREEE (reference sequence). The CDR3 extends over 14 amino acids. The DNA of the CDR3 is TGTGCCAGCAGCTTGAGTGGCGGGGAAGAGACCCAGTACTTC. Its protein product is CASSLSGGEETQYF.

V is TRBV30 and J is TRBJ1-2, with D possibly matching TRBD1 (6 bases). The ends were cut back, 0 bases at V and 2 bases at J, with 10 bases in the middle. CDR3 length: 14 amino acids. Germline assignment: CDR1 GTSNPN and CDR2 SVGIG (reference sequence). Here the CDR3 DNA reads TGTGCCTGGAGTGTAGAGGGGGTCAACTATGGCTACACCTTC. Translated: CAWSVEGVNYGYTF.

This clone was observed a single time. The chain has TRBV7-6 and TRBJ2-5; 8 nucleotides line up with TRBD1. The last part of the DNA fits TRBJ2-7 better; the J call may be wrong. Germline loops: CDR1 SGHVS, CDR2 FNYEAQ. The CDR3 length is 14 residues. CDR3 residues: CASSPRQGKDEQYF. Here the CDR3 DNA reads TGTGCCAGCAGCCCCCGACAGGGGAAGGACGAGCAGTACTTC.

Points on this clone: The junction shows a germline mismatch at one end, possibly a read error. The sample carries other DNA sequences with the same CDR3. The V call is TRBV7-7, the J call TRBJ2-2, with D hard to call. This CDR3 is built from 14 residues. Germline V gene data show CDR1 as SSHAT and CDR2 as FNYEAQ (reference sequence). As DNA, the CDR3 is TGTGCTAGCAGCTTACGACAGAACACCGGGGAGCTGTTTTTT. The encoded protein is CASSLRQNTGELFF. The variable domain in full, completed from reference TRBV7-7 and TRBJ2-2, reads GAGVSQSPRYKVTKRGQDVTLRCDPISSHATLYWYQQALGQGPEFLTYFNYEAQPDKSGLPSDRFSAERPEGSISTLTIQRTEQRDSAMYRCASSLRQNTGELFFGEGSRLTVL.

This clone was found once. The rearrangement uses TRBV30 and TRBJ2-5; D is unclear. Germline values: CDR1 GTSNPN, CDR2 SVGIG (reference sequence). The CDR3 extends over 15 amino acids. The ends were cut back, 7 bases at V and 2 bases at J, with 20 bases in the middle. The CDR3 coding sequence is TGTGCCTCCACCCCGGGTTTAGCAATACAAGAGACCCAGTACTTC. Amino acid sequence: CASTPGLAIQETQYF.

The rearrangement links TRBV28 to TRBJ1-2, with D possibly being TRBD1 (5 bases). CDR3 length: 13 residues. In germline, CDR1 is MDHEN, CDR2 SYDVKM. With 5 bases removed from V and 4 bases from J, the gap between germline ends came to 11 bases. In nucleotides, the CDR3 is TGTGCCAGCAGTCCACAGGAGATCTATGGCTACACCTTC. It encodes CASSPQEIYGYTF.

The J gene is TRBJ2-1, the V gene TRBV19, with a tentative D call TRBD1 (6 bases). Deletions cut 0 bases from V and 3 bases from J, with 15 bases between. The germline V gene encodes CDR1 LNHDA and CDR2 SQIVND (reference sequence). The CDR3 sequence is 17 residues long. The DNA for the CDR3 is TGTGCCAGTAGTATAGATGGTCCAGGGGCGCTCTACAATGAGCAGTTCTTC. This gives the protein CASSIDGPGALYNEQFF.

The CDR3 reads CAWSASISVAISPLHF. The CDR3 DNA reads as TGTGCCTGGAGTGCTTCGATCAGCGTAGCTATTTCACCCCTCCACTTT. The chain is built from TRBV30 and TRBJ1-6; D ambiguous. Germline assignment: CDR1 GTSNPN and CDR2 SVGIG (reference sequence). V lost 1 base, J lost 9 bases, and 19 bases lay in between. The CDR3 totals 16 residues.

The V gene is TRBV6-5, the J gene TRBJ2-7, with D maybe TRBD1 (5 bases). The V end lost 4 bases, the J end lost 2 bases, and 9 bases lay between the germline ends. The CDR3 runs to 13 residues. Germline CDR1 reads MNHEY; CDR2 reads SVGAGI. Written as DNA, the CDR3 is TGTGCCAGCAGTTCAGGGATCGCCTACGAGCAGTACTTC. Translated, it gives CASSSGIAYEQYF.

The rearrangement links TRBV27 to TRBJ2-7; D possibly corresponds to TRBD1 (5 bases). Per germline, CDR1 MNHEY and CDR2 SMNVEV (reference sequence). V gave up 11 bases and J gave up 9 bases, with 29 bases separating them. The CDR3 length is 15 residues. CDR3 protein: CARHAGRQLLQVQYF. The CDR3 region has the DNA TGTGCCCGCCACGCCGGACGGCAACTTCTACAGGTGCAGTACTTC.

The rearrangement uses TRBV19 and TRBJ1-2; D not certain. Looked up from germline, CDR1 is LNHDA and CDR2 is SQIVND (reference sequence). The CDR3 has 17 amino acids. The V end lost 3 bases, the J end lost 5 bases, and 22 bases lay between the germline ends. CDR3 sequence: CASSITPAVAAEYGYTF. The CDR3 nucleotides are TGTGCCAGTAGTATCACCCCGGCGGTCGCGGCGGAGTATGGCTACACCTTC.

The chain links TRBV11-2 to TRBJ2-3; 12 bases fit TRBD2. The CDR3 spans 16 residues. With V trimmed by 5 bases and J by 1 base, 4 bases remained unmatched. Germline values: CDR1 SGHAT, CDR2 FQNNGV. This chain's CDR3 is CASSLTSGGRTDTQYF. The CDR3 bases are TGTGCCAGCAGCCTGACTAGCGGGGGACGCACAGATACGCAGTATTTT.